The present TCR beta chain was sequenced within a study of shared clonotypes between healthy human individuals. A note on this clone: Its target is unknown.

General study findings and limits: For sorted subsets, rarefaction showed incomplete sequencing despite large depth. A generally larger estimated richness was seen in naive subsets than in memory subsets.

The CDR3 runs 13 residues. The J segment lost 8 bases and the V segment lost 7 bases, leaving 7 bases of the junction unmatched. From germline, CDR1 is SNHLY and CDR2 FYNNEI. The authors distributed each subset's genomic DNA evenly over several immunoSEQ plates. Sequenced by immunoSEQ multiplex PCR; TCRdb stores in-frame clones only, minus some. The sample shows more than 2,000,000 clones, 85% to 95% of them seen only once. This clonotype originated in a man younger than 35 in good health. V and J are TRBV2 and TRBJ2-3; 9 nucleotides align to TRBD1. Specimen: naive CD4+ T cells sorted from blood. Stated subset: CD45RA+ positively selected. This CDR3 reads CASTTGGTGTQYF. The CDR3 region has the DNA TGTGCCAGCACGACAGGGGGGACGGGTACGCAGTATTTT.